This T cell receptor (beta chain) was profiled in a study of T cell repertoires in cytomegalovirus infection. Study overall: Based on public TCR beta signatures, there were indications of CMV infection and of a matching HLA type. The study's findings and limits: Across the ex vivo response, the dominant clonotypes were HLA-C-restricted CMV-specific TCR beta clonotypes. Frequencies of public TCR beta families were cumulated, and this identified carriers of CMV plus the relevant HLA.

Germline V gene sequence: CDR1 SEHNR, CDR2 FQNEAQ (reference sequence). CDR3 size: 13 residues. Losses at the gene ends were 6 bases for V and 2 bases for J; bases not matched to a gene: 3. This clonotype was counted ten times or more. The antigen remains unidentified. Via MiXCR, TCRdb re-called the reads, giving one row per CDR3 protein. This table holds around 530,000 distinct CDR3 sequences, 15% to 20% found once. The source of this sequence is a human donor in good health (CMV status not recorded). Some clones in this sample may be carry-over from other donors' samples. Sequenced sample: CD8+ T cells from PBMCs. The chain joins TRBV7-9 to TRBJ2-7, with 8 bases that match TRBD1. In DNA form, the CDR3 reads TGTGCCAGCAGGTCGGGACAGGCCTACGAGCAGTACTTC. This encodes CASRSGQAYEQYF.